The next 22 T cell receptor beta chains were all read from a single sample in a study of T-cell reconstitution after alpha-beta-depleted transplantation in children. Unique molecular identifiers were incorporated into the prepared TCRbeta library. TCRdb re-analysed the PCR reads in MiXCR, keeping a single row per CDR3 protein. Of approximately 230,000 distinct CDR3 sequences detected, about a quarter appear once; the ten largest clones hold 2.6%. The specimen comprised PBMCs, sampled before TCRalphabeta/CD19-depleted stem cell transplant. Receptors were obtained from a girl aged 2 to 10 with Fanconi anemia, due to receive a stem cell transplant.

This clonotype came up a few times. The J gene is TRBJ2-5, the V gene TRBV7-2; 9 bases map to TRBD1. The length of the CDR3 is 14 residues. Germline values: CDR1 SGHTA, CDR2 FQGNSA. V shed 5 bases, J shed 2 bases, and the junction held 3 bases outside the gene matches. The CDR3 loop reads CASSAGTGQETQYF. As DNA, the CDR3 is TGTGCCAGCAGCGCGGGGACAGGGCAAGAGACCCAGTACTTC.

The chain joins TRBV29-1 to TRBJ2-7; TRBD1 aligns across 7 bases. With 3 bases clipped from V and 11 bases from J, the junction kept 7 bases outside the gene matches. From germline, CDR1 is SQVTM and CDR2 ANQGSEA. The CDR3 consists of 11 residues. The chain's CDR3 is CSVDLQGLKYF. CDR3 DNA sequence: TGCAGCGTTGATTTACAGGGGTTAAAGTACTTC.

The chain recombines TRBV6-1 with TRBJ2-2, with 12 nucleotides matching TRBD2. Unmatched junction bases numbered 1, after V lost 6 bases and J lost 5 bases. CDR3 size: 14 residues. Germline CDR1 and CDR2: MNHNS and SASEGT. CDR3 nucleotides: TGTGCCAGCAGGGGACTAGCGGGTACCGGGGAGCTGTTTTTT. Amino acid sequence: CASRGLAGTGELFF.

The V call is TRBV5-1, the J call TRBJ2-2; D is perhaps TRBD2 (6 bases). The CDR3 is 14 residues long. V was clipped by 4 bases and J by 7 bases, with 14 bases between them. CDR1 SGHRS and CDR2 YFSETQ come from the germline V gene. CDR3: CASSRLGGYGELFF. The DNA for the CDR3 is TGCGCCAGCAGCCGACTGGGAGGCTACGGGGAGCTGTTTTTT.

V usage is TRBV24-1 and J usage is TRBJ2-2, with D perhaps TRBD2 (6 bases). The CDR3 runs 14 residues. Germline-derived CDR1 and CDR2 are KGHDR and SFDVKD. V lost 3 bases and J 7 bases, leaving 11 bases between the germline ends. The CDR3 loop reads CATSDPGGVGELFF. For the CDR3, the DNA is TGTGCCACCAGTGATCCAGGAGGGGTCGGGGAGCTGTTTTTT.

V gene TRBV30 combines with J gene TRBJ2-7; perhaps TRBD1 as D (6 bases). Germline CDR1 and CDR2: GTSNPN and SVGIG (reference sequence). The V end lost 4 bases, the J end lost 2 bases, and 9 bases lay between the germline ends. This CDR3 has 12 amino acids. CDR3 sequence reads: CAWTRDTYEQYF. The CDR3 DNA sequence: TGTGCCTGGACCCGGGACACCTACGAGCAGTACTTC.

The gene calls are TRBV20-1 and TRBJ2-1; D not resolved. Trimming removed 3 bases at V and 8 bases at J, with 8 bases between. Germline V gene lookup returns CDR1 DFQATT and CDR2 SNEGSKA (reference sequence). The CDR3 loop spans 11 amino acids. The CDR3 region is CSARLFDEQFF. The CDR3 DNA is TGCAGTGCTAGGTTGTTCGATGAGCAGTTCTTC.

The V and J genes are TRBV2 and TRBJ2-7; 9 nucleotides agree with TRBD2. The CDR3 contains 15 residues. V lost 5 bases and J lost 4; bases outside the gene matches: 9. In germline, CDR1 is SNHLY, CDR2 FYNNEI. The CDR3 sequence is CASSRRLAVLYEQYF. CDR3 nucleotides: TGTGCCAGCAGTCGTCGACTAGCGGTATTGTACGAGCAGTACTTC.

CDR3 in DNA: TGCGCCAGCAGTGTCCTAGCGGGAGCCTACGAGCAGTACTTC. Translation: CASSVLAGAYEQYF. The rearrangement uses TRBV4-1 and TRBJ2-7; 10 nucleotides agree with TRBD2. CDR3 length: 14 amino acids. CDR1 is MGHRA, CDR2 YSYEKL, per germline. J was trimmed by 2 bases and V by 6 bases; bases with no gene match: 4.

This CDR3 reads CASSYLLGTETQYF. The CDR3 coding sequence is TGTGCCAGCAGTTACTTACTAGGAACGGAGACCCAGTACTTC. This chain connects TRBV6-5 to TRBJ2-5; maybe TRBD2 (5 bases). The V end lost 1 base, the J end lost 5 bases, and 11 bases lay between the germline ends. There are 14 residues in the CDR3. CDR1 is MNHEY and CDR2 is SVGAGI in the germline V gene.

This clonotype was recorded many times. The chain employs TRBV12-3 or TRBV12-4 and TRBJ2-7, with a weak D call TRBD2 (5 bases). This CDR3 comprises 13 residues. The V end was cut by 4 bases, the J end by 3 bases, with 10 bases between. The CDR3 DNA reads TGTGCCAGCAGTTACGGCGGGTTCTACGAGCAGTACTTC. Translation gives CASSYGGFYEQYF.

This clonotype was counted a few times. This chain connects TRBV29-1 to TRBJ2-3; 8 nucleotides match TRBD1. The V and J ends lost 7 bases and 1 base, in that order; junction bases with no gene match: 7. This CDR3 has 14 amino acids. CDR1 is SQVTM, CDR2 ANQGSEA, per germline. The CDR3 sequence is CSADTGQGTDTQYF. Here the CDR3 DNA reads TGCAGCGCCGATACGGGACAGGGCACAGATACGCAGTATTTT.

The J gene is TRBJ2-5, the V gene TRBV6-1; 12 bases are a match to TRBD2. The germline gives CDR1 MNHNS, CDR2 SASEGT. The CDR3 loop spans 15 amino acids. Trimming cost V 2 bases and J 5 bases; bases outside gene matches: 3. Written as DNA, the CDR3 is TGTGCCAGCAGTGAATGGCTAGCGGGAGGGGAGACCCAGTACTTC. This codes for CASSEWLAGGETQYF.

There are many counts of this clonotype. The genes are TRBV29-1 and TRBJ2-7; perhaps D is TRBD1 or TRBD2 (5 bases each). This CDR3 contains 13 residues. Trimming took 6 bases from V and 0 from J, leaving 12 bases between them. Germline V gene sequence: CDR1 SQVTM, CDR2 ANQGSEA. The CDR3 coding sequence is TGCAGCGTGAGGGACGGAATCTCCTACGAGCAGTACTTC. Its protein is CSVRDGISYEQYF.

The chain combines TRBV20-1 with TRBJ1-2; D might be TRBD1 (5 bases). Trimming pared 5 bases from V and 1 base from J, leaving 11 bases between. Germline-derived CDR1 and CDR2 are DFQATT and SNEGSKA (reference sequence). The CDR3 loop spans 13 amino acids. DNA of the CDR3: TGCAGTGCTCTTGGGGGGGTTAACTATGGCTACACCTTC. The encoded protein is CSALGGVNYGYTF.

J is TRBJ2-1 and V is TRBV9, with 7 bases aligning to TRBD2. The length of the CDR3 is 16 residues. V lost 0 bases and J lost 6; bases outside the gene matches: 9. Germline values: CDR1 SGDLS, CDR2 YYNGEE. The CDR3 sequence is CASSVARLALTNEQFF. CDR3 coding DNA: TGTGCCAGCAGCGTAGCACGACTAGCCCTCACCAATGAGCAGTTCTTC.

This clonotype has at least ten counts. The chain links TRBV20-1 to TRBJ1-2, with D hard to call. Per the germline V gene, CDR1 is DFQATT and CDR2 is SNEGSKA (reference sequence). This CDR3 region has 13 residues. Trimming left V 6 bases short and J 4 bases short, with 15 bases between. In DNA form, the CDR3 reads TGCAGTGCCACGGACCGACCGGGCTATGGCTACACCTTC. It is translated as CSATDRPGYGYTF.

This sequence joins TRBV15 and TRBJ2-7, with 8 bases lining up with TRBD2. Germline V CDR1 and CDR2: LNHNV, YYDKDF (reference sequence). Trimming cost V 1 base and J 2 bases; bases outside gene matches: 10. There are 17 residues in the CDR3. CDR3 in amino acids: CATSRGRGGREPYEQYF. In DNA form, the CDR3 reads TGTGCCACCAGCAGAGGTCGGGGGGGCAGGGAGCCCTACGAGCAGTACTTC.

This sequence joins TRBV5-6 and TRBJ2-7; D unresolved. CDR1 SGHDT and CDR2 YYEEEE come from the germline V gene. Trimming stripped 0 bases from V and 0 bases from J, with 10 bases between. The CDR3 has 15 residues. The DNA for the CDR3 is TGTGCCAGCAGCTTGGGCCCCATCAACTCCTACGAGCAGTACTTC. Protein product: CASSLGPINSYEQYF.

This clonotype was observed at least ten times. The genes are TRBV7-3 and TRBJ1-6; D gene uncertain. This CDR3 contains 13 residues. The germline V gene has CDR1 SGHTA and CDR2 FQGTGA. V lost 4 bases to trimming and J lost 12 bases, with 13 bases between them. CDR3 in amino acids: CASSSAGDGPLHF. The CDR3 nucleotides read TGTGCCAGCAGCTCGGCAGGAGACGGACCCCTCCACTTT. The full variable domain, completed using reference TRBV7-3 and TRBJ1-6, is GAGVSQTPSNKVTEKGKYVELRCDPISGHTALYWYRQSLGQGPEFLIYFQGTGAADDSGLPNDRFFAVRPEGSVSTLKIQRTERGDSAVYLCASSSAGDGPLHFGNGTRLTVT.

This clonotype was counted ten times or more. The chain joins TRBV12-3 or TRBV12-4 to TRBJ1-2; D is undetermined. Trimming took 2 bases from V and 14 from J, leaving 12 bases between them. The CDR3 has 11 residues. The CDR3 nucleotides are TGTGCCAGCAGTTTAAGACGCGGGGAAACCTTC. Translating gives CASSLRRGETF.

Points on this clonotype: A read error may account for a junction end that differs from germline. The V and J genes are TRBV7-3 and TRBJ2-2; D is uncertain. Looked up from germline, CDR1 is SGHTA and CDR2 is FQGTGA. The CDR3 has 14 residues. CDR3 in amino acids: CAISPSLGHGELFF. The CDR3 nucleotides read TGTGCCATCAGCCCCTCCCTCGGGCACGGGGAGCTGTTTTTT.